The source of this T cell receptor (beta chain) is a study of T cell responses to AZD1222 COVID-19 vaccine. The table came from immunoSEQ multiplex PCR; TCRdb's copy has only in-frame clones and leaves some out. The table has over 120,000 clones, 92% seen once. Note on this clone: Its antigen is as yet unknown.

Germline CDR1 is MNHEY and CDR2 is SVGAGI. The CDR3 extends over 14 amino acids. V gave up 7 bases and J gave up 0 bases, with 10 bases separating them. The study, taken as a whole, reports: Among spike-specific TCRs, nearly half reportedly target unmutated variant regions. Donors were mostly white British, more females; clonal diversity possibly underestimated.

The source material was peripheral blood, sampled 28 days after the second AZD1222 dose. The TCR originated in an adult who received the AZD1222 COVID-19 vaccine. The chain links TRBV6-5 to TRBJ1-3, with a weak D call TRBD1 (6 bases). CDR3 nucleotides: TGTGCCAGCAACCAGGACAGCTCTGGAAACACCATATATTTT. It specifies CASNQDSSGNTIYF.